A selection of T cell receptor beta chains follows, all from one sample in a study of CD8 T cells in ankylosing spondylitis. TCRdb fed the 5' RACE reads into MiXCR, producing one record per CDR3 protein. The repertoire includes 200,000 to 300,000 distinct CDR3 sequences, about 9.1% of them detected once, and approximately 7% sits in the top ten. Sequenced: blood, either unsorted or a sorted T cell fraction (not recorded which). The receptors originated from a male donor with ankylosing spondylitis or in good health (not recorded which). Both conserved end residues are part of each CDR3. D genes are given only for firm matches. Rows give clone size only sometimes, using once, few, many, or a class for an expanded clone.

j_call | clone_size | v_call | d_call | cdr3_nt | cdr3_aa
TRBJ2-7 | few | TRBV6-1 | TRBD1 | TGTGCCAGCAGTCCGGGGACAGCTGGCTACGAGCAGTACTTC | CASSPGTAGYEQYF
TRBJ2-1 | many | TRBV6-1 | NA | TGTGCCAGCAGTGATCAGGGCTCCAGCGGGCAGTTCTTC | CASSDQGSSGQFF
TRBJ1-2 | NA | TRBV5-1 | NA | TGCGCCAGCAGCTTGGGAAGGGTCACTAACTATGGCTACACCTTC | CASSLGRVTNYGYTF
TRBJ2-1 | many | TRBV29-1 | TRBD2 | TGCAGCGTTGAACCGGGACTAGCGGGGAATGAGCAGTTCTTC | CSVEPGLAGNEQFF
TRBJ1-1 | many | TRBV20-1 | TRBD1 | TGCAGTGCTAGGACAGGGGGCAACACTGAAGCTTTCTTT | CSARTGGNTEAFF
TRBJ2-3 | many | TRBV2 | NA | TGTGCCAGCAGCCTCGACAGGCCCCCAGATACGCAGTATTTT | CASSLDRPPDTQYF
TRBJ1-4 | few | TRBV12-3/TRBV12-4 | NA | TGTGCCAGCAGTTTAAACGGGGAAAATGAAAAACTGTTTTTT | CASSLNGENEKLFF
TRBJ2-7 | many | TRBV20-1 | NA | TGCAGTGCTAGACAGGGAGCTTACGAGCAGTACTTC | CSARQGAYEQYF
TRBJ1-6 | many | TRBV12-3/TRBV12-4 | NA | TGTGCCAGCAGTTTAGGCGGTTCACCCCTCCACTTT | CASSLGGSPLHF
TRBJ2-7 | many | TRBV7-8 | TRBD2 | TGTGCCAGCAGCTCAGGACTAGCGGGAGGGCCTTCCTACGAGCAGTACTTC | CASSSGLAGGPSYEQYF
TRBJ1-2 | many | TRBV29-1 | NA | TGCAGCGTGGCGGAGAGGGAAGGCGATGGCTACACCTTC | CSVAEREGDGYTF
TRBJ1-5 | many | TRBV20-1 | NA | TGCAGTGCTAGAGACCGGGAGGGTCAGCCCCAGCATTTT | CSARDREGQPQHF
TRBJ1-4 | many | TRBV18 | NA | TGTGCCAGCTCACCATCGGCGCGGTCCCTGGCCGAAAAACTGTTTTTT | CASSPSARSLAEKLFF
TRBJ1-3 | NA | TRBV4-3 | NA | TGCGCCAGCAGCCAAGATCAGAGGGGGGGTGGAAACACCATATATTTT | CASSQDQRGGGNTIYF
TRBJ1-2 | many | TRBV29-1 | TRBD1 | TGCAGCGTTGACGACAGGGAAAACTATGGCTACACCTTC | CSVDDRENYGYTF
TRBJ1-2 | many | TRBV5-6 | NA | TGTGCCAGCAGCTTGGTCGGGATCCATGGCTACACCTTC | CASSLVGIHGYTF
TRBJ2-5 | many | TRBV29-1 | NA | TGCAGCGTTGAATGGATCTCTCAAGCGGAGACCCAGTACTTC | CSVEWISQAETQYF
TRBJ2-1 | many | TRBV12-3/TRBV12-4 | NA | TGTGCCAGCAGTTTGGCCGCGGGCAATGAGCAGTTCTTC | CASSLAAGNEQFF
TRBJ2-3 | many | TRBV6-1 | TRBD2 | TGTGCCAGCAAACTAGCGGTTAGCACAGATACGCAGTATTTT | CASKLAVSTDTQYF
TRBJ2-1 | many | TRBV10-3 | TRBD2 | TGTGGGACGGCTAGCGGTATTTACAATGAGCAGTTCTTC | CGTASGIYNEQFF
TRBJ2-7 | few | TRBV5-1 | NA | TGCGCCAGCAGCCTCGGCCCTATGTCGCAGGGGTCCTACGAGCAGTACTTC | CASSLGPMSQGSYEQYF
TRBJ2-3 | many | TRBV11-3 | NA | TGTGCCAGCAGCATAGGGAGTAGTGTGGGGGCCCTGGATACGCAGTATTTT | CASSIGSSVGALDTQYF
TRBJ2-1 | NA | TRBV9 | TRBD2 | TGTGCCAGCAGCTCAACACTAGCGGGGGGGCCCTATGAGCAGTTCTTC | CASSSTLAGGPYEQFF
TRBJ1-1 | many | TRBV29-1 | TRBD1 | TGCAGCGCCACCGGGACAGAGGTTCACTACACTGAAGCTTTCTTT | CSATGTEVHYTEAFF
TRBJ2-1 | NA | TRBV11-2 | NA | TGTGCCAGCAGGCCGTCGGGCTCCTACAATGAGCAGTTCTTC | CASRPSGSYNEQFF
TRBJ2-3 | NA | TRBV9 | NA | TGTGCCAGCAGCGTCAGACCGAGAACAGATACGCAGTATTTT | CASSVRPRTDTQYF
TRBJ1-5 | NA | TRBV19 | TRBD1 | TGTGCCAGTAGTATAGCGGTTGGCAGGACAGGCCAGCCCCAGCATTTT | CASSIAVGRTGQPQHF
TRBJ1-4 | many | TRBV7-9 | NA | TGTGCCAGCAGCCCCCAGAGGCAGCTTGCAACTAATGAAAAACTGTTTTTT | CASSPQRQLATNEKLFF
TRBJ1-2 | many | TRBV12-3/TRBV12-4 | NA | TGTGCCAGCAGTTGGCAGAGGATCTATGGCTACACCTTC | CASSWQRIYGYTF
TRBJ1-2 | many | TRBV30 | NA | TGTGCCTGGAGCAGGACTGGGGGCTACACCTTC | CAWSRTGGYTF
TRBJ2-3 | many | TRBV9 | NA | TGTGCCAGCAGCCCTAGTGCGGTGAACCACGCAGATACGCAGTATTTT | CASSPSAVNHADTQYF
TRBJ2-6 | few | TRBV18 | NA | TGTGCCAGCTCACCACTTGGGGTCGGGGCCAACGTCCTGACTTTC | CASSPLGVGANVLTF
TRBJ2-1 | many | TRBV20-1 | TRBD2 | TGCAGTGCTAGAGTTGGGACTAGCGGCTCGGGGACCTACAATGAGCAGTTCTTC | CSARVGTSGSGTYNEQFF
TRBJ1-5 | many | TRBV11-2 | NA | TGTGCCAGCAGCGCGCAGGGAAATAGCAATCAGCCCCAGCATTTT | CASSAQGNSNQPQHF
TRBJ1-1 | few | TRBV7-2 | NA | TGTGCCAGCAGCTCAAAAAGGAACACTGAAGCTTTCTTT | CASSSKRNTEAFF
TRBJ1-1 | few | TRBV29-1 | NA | TGCAGCGTTGAGGTCAGGACTGAAGCTTTCTTT | CSVEVRTEAFF
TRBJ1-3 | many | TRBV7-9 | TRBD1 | TGTGCCAGCAGCCCGACAGGGGTCTCGGAAAACACCATATATTTT | CASSPTGVSENTIYF
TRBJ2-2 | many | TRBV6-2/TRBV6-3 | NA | TGTGCCAGCAGTAGTTGGGACACCGGGGAGCTGTTTTTT | CASSSWDTGELFF
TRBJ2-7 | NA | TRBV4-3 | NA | TGCGCCAGCAGCCAAGGCCCGGCCCCTGAATACGAGCAGTACTTC | CASSQGPAPEYEQYF
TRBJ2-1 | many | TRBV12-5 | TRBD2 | TGTGCTAGTGGTTTGGAGCTAGCGGGAAATGAGCAGTTCTTC | CASGLELAGNEQFF
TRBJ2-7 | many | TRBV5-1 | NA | TGCGCCAGCAGCCCGGACGGTTCTACGATCGAGCAGTACTTC | CASSPDGSTIEQYF
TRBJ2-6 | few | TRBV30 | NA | TGTGCCTGGAGTGCAGCAGGGGCTGGGGCCAACGTCCTGACTTTC | CAWSAAGAGANVLTF